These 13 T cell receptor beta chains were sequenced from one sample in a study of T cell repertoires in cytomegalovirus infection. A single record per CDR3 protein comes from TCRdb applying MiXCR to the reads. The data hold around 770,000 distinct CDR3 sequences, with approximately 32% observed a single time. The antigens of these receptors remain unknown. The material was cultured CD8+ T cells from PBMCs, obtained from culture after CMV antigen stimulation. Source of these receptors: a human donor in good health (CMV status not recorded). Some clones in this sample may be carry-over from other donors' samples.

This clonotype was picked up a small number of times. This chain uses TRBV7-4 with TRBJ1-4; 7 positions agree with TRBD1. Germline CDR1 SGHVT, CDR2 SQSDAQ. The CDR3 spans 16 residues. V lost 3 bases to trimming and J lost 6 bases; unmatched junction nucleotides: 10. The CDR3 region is CASSFPRAGGDEKLFF. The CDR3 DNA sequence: TGTGCCAGCAGCTTCCCCCGGGCAGGGGGAGATGAAAAACTGTTTTTT.

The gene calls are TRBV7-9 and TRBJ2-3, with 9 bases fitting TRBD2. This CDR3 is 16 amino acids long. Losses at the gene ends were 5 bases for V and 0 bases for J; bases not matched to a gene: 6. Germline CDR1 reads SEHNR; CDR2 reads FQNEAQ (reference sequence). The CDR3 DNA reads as TGTGCCAGCAGCGGCCCGACTAGCGGTAGCACAGATACGCAGTATTTT. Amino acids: CASSGPTSGSTDTQYF.

CDR3 amino acids: CAISEWLAGDYNEQFF. The CDR3 DNA follows: TGTGCCATCAGTGAGTGGTTAGCGGGGGACTACAATGAGCAGTTCTTC. The gene calls are TRBV10-3 and TRBJ2-1; 9 nucleotides match TRBD2. Losses at the gene ends were 1 base for V and 3 bases for J; bases not matched to a gene: 4. Germline assignment: CDR1 ENHRY and CDR2 SYGVKD. The CDR3 runs 16 residues.

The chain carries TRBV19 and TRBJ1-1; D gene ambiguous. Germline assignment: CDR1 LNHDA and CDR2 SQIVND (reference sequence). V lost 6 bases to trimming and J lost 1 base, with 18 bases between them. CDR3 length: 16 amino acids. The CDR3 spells CASRNLIWTPNTEAFF. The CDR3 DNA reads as TGTGCCAGTAGAAACCTAATATGGACCCCGAACACTGAAGCTTTCTTT. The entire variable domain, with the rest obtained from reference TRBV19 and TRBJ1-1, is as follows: DGGITQSPKYLFRKEGQNVTLSCEQNLNHDAMYWYRQDPGQGLRLIYYSQIVNDFQKGDIAEGYSVSREKKESFPLTVTSAQKNPTAFYLCASRNLIWTPNTEAFFGQGTRLTVV.

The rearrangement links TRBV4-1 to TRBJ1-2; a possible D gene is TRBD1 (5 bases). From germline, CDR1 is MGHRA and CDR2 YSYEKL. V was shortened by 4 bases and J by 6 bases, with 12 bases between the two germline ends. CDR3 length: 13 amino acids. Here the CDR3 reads CASSPLGDHGYTF. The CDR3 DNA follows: TGCGCCAGCAGCCCCTTGGGGGACCATGGCTACACCTTC.

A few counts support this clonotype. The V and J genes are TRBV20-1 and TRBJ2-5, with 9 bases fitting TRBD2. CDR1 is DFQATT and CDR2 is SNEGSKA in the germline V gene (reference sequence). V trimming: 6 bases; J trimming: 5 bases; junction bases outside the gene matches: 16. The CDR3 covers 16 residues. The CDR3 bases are TGCAGTGCCCCTTTGCGGGGGGGCGAGTTGACGGAGACCCAGTACTTC. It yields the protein CSAPLRGGELTETQYF.

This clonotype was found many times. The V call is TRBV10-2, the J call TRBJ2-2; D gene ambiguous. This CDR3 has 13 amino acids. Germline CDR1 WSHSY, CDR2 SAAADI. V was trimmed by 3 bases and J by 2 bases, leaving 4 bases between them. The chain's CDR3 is CASSEFNTGELFF. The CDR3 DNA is TGCGCCAGCAGTGAATTTAACACCGGGGAGCTGTTTTTT.

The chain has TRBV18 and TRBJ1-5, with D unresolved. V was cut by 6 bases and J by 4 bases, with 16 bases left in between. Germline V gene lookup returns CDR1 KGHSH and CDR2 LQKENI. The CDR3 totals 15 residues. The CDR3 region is CASSSEEVPNQPQHF. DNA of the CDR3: TGTGCCAGCTCTTCCGAGGAGGTTCCTAATCAGCCCCAGCATTTT.

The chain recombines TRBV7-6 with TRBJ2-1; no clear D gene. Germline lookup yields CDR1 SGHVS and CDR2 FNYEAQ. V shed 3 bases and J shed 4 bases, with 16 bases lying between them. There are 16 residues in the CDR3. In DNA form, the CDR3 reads TGTGCCAGCAGCTTCTCTTTGGCAGGAACTTACAATGAGCAGTTCTTC. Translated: CASSFSLAGTYNEQFF.

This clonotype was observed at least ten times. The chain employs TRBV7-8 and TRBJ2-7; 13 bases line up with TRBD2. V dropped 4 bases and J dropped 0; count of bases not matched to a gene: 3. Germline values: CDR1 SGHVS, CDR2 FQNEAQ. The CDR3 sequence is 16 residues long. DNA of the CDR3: TGTGCCAGCAGCTCCCGGACTAGCGGGGGCTCCTACGAGCAGTACTTC. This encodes CASSSRTSGGSYEQYF. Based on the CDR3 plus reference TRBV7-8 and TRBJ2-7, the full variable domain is GAGVSQSPRYKVAKRGQDVALRCDPISGHVSLFWYQQALGQGPEFLTYFQNEAQLDKSGLPSDRFFAERPEGSVSTLKIQRTQQEDSAVYLCASSSRTSGGSYEQYFGPGTRLTVT.

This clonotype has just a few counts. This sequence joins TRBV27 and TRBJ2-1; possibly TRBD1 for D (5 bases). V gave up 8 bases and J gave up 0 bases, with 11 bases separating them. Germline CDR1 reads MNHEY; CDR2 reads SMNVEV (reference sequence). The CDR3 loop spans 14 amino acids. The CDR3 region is CASGQGYSYNEQFF. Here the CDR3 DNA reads TGTGCCAGCGGCCAGGGCTACTCCTACAATGAGCAGTTCTTC.

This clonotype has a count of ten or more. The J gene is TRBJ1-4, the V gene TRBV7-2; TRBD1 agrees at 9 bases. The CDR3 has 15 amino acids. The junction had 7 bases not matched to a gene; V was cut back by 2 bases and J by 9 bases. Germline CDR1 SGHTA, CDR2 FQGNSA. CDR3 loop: CASSLIGTGKKKLFF. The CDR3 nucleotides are TGTGCCAGCAGCTTAATAGGGACAGGGAAAAAAAAACTGTTTTTT.

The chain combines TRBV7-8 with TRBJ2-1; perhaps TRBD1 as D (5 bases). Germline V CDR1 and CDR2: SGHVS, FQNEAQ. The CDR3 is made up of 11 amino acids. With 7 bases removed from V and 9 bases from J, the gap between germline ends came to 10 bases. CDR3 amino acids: CASNLGREQFF. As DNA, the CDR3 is TGTGCCAGCAATCTGGGGCGTGAGCAGTTCTTC.